This TCR beta chain was retrieved from a study of T-cell memory formation after mild COVID-19. Across the study: The two donors had largely donor-specific TCR clusters. Findings and limits, study-wide: Later expanders leaned CD4+, whereas day 15 to 85 contracting clones were balanced CD4/CD8.

Regarding this clonotype: Its antigen is unknown.

Employing constant-segment primers, 5'RACE generated TCR alpha and TCR beta cDNA libraries bearing sample barcodes and UMIs. TCRdb passed the 5' RACE reads through MiXCR, listing each CDR3 protein once. The table has about 420,000 distinct CDR3 sequences, about 22% seen once; the top ten hold roughly 13%. The CDR3 sequence is 13 residues long. Germline assignment: CDR1 MNHEY and CDR2 SVGAGI. V lost 6 bases and J 5 bases, leaving 12 bases between the germline ends. This chain links TRBV6-5 with TRBJ2-3; no definite D call. Sequencing was performed on PBMCs or a T cell subset sorted from them (not recorded which). The sequence was collected from an adult woman who had mild COVID-19 (a few samples of this study predate the infection). Cell type and time point are not known. Here the CDR3 reads CASSSGPVDTQYF. CDR3 in DNA: TGTGCCAGCAGCTCCGGTCCCGTAGATACGCAGTATTTT.